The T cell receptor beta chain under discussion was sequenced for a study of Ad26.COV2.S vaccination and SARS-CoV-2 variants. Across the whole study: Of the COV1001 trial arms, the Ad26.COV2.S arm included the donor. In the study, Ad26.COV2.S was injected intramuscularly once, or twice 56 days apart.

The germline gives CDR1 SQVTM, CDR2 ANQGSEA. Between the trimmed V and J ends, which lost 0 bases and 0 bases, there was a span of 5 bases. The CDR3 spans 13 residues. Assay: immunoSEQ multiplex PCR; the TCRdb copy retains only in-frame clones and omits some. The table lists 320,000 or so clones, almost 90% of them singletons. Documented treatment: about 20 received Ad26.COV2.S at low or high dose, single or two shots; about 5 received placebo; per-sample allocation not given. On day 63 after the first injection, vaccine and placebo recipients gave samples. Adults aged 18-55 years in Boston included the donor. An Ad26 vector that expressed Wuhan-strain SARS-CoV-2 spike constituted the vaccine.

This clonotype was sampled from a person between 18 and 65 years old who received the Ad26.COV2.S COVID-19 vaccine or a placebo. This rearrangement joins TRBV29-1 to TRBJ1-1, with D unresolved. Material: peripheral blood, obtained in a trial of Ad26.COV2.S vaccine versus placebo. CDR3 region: CSVEDVLNTEAFF. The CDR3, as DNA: TGCAGCGTTGAAGATGTCCTGAACACTGAAGCTTTCTTT.